The rows below give T cell receptor beta chains drawn from one sample of a study of T cells in Graves' hyperthyroidism and ophthalmopathy. TCRdb used MiXCR to reprocess the multiplex PCR reads, holding one entry per CDR3 protein. The sample has approximately 500,000 distinct CDR3 sequences; around 42% are singletons. The source material was peripheral blood or thyroid tissue (not recorded which). Every receptor here comes from a woman under 30 with Graves' hyperthyroidism. Each CDR3 is given with its conserved first and last residue. The order of the fields is V gene, clone size, D gene, J gene, CDR3 protein, CDR3 DNA. A D gene is named only where the DNA matches it firmly. Clone size is shown for a subset of rows, as once, few, many or a class of expanded clone.

V gene: TRBV9; clone size: many; D gene: -; J gene: TRBJ1-6; CDR3 protein: CASSVGGPTLHF; CDR3 DNA: TGTGCCAGCAGCGTAGGAGGCCCAACCCTCCACTTT
V gene: TRBV7-7; clone size: many; D gene: -; J gene: TRBJ2-5; CDR3 protein: CASSLGTPKGTQYF; CDR3 DNA: TGTGCTAGCAGCTTGGGGACACCTAAGGGAACCCAGTACTTC
V gene: TRBV24-1; clone size: many; D gene: -; J gene: TRBJ2-2; CDR3 protein: CATSQLPAGELFF; CDR3 DNA: TGTGCCACCAGTCAATTGCCGGCCGGGGAGCTGTTTTTT
V gene: TRBV19; clone size: -; D gene: -; J gene: TRBJ2-3; CDR3 protein: CASSPSGTGTDTQYF; CDR3 DNA: TGTGCCAGTAGTCCGTCCGGGACCGGGACAGATACGCAGTATTTT
V gene: TRBV5-1; clone size: -; D gene: TRBD2; J gene: TRBJ2-7; CDR3 protein: CASSGRLAGTFYEQYF; CDR3 DNA: TGCGCCAGCAGCGGAAGACTAGCGGGAACTTTCTACGAGCAGTACTTC
V gene: TRBV6-5; clone size: many; D gene: -; J gene: TRBJ1-5; CDR3 protein: CASSLSGGLQPQHF; CDR3 DNA: TGTGCCAGCAGCCTGAGCGGGGGCCTTCAGCCCCAGCATTTT
V gene: TRBV6-1; clone size: many; D gene: TRBD1; J gene: TRBJ1-5; CDR3 protein: CASREGQGNQPQHF; CDR3 DNA: TGTGCCAGCAGGGAGGGACAGGGTAATCAGCCCCAGCATTTT
V gene: TRBV20-1; clone size: many; D gene: TRBD1; J gene: TRBJ1-2; CDR3 protein: CSARGDRGSYGYTF; CDR3 DNA: TGCAGTGCTAGAGGGGACAGGGGCAGCTATGGCTACACCTTC
V gene: TRBV12-3/TRBV12-4; clone size: -; D gene: TRBD1; J gene: TRBJ1-5; CDR3 protein: CASSWTGGGQPQHF; CDR3 DNA: TGTGCCAGCAGTTGGACAGGCGGGGGTCAGCCCCAGCATTTT
V gene: TRBV12-5; clone size: -; D gene: -; J gene: TRBJ1-4; CDR3 protein: CASGLGATSEKLFF; CDR3 DNA: TGTGCTAGTGGTTTAGGGGCGACTAGCGAAAAACTGTTTTTT
V gene: TRBV12-5; clone size: many; D gene: -; J gene: TRBJ2-5; CDR3 protein: CASGLDRAETQYF; CDR3 DNA: TGTGCTAGTGGTTTGGACAGGGCCGAGACCCAGTACTTC
V gene: TRBV9; clone size: many; D gene: -; J gene: TRBJ2-7; CDR3 protein: CASSLQDGPYEQYF; CDR3 DNA: TGTGCCAGCAGCCTACAGGACGGGCCCTACGAGCAGTACTTC
V gene: TRBV9; clone size: many; D gene: -; J gene: TRBJ2-2; CDR3 protein: CASSVWGGFGSGELFF; CDR3 DNA: TGTGCCAGCAGCGTATGGGGTGGTTTTGGTTCCGGGGAGCTGTTTTTT
V gene: TRBV5-1; clone size: -; D gene: -; J gene: TRBJ1-5; CDR3 protein: CASSLPQHF; CDR3 DNA: TGCGCCAGCAGCTTGCCCCAGCATTTT
V gene: TRBV14; clone size: medium-sized; D gene: -; J gene: TRBJ2-7; CDR3 protein: CASSQSRYYEQYF; CDR3 DNA: TGTGCCAGCAGCCAATCCCGTTACTACGAGCAGTACTTC
V gene: TRBV5-1; clone size: many; D gene: TRBD1; J gene: TRBJ1-5; CDR3 protein: CASSHGTGNQPQHF; CDR3 DNA: TGCGCCAGCAGCCATGGGACAGGCAATCAGCCCCAGCATTTT
V gene: TRBV6-5; clone size: -; D gene: TRBD2; J gene: TRBJ2-2; CDR3 protein: CASNTGGLVIRGELFF; CDR3 DNA: TGTGCCAGCAATACCGGGGGACTAGTCATTAGAGGGGAGCTGTTTTTT
V gene: TRBV5-1; clone size: -; D gene: TRBD2; J gene: TRBJ2-4; CDR3 protein: CASSLVDPSGGRTKNIQYF; CDR3 DNA: TGCGCCAGCAGCTTGGTGGACCCCTCCGGCGGGAGGACCAAAAACATTCAGTACTTC
V gene: TRBV4-2; clone size: -; D gene: -; J gene: TRBJ1-1; CDR3 protein: CASSQGDTGRTEAFF; CDR3 DNA: TGTGCCAGCAGCCAAGGGGACACAGGGCGCACTGAAGCTTTCTTT
V gene: TRBV27; clone size: many; D gene: TRBD1; J gene: TRBJ1-1; CDR3 protein: CASSSWTGMVKDRDTEAFF; CDR3 DNA: TGTGCCAGCAGTTCATGGACAGGGATGGTGAAGGATAGGGACACTGAAGCTTTCTTT
V gene: TRBV29-1; clone size: -; D gene: -; J gene: TRBJ1-4; CDR3 protein: CSVGNVAATNEKLFF; CDR3 DNA: TGCAGCGTCGGAAATGTGGCCGCAACTAATGAAAAACTGTTTTTT
V gene: TRBV3-1; clone size: -; D gene: -; J gene: TRBJ2-1; CDR3 protein: CASSQDSDEQFF; CDR3 DNA: TGTGCCAGCAGCCAAGACAGCGATGAGCAGTTCTTC
V gene: TRBV19; clone size: few; D gene: -; J gene: TRBJ2-2; CDR3 protein: CASSSRGYTGELFF; CDR3 DNA: TGTGCCAGTAGCTCACGCGGCTACACCGGGGAGCTGTTTTTT
V gene: TRBV24-1; clone size: many; D gene: TRBD1; J gene: TRBJ1-2; CDR3 protein: CATSDPGQGYGYTF; CDR3 DNA: TGTGCCACCAGTGACCCAGGACAGGGTTATGGCTACACCTTC
V gene: TRBV7-3; clone size: once; D gene: TRBD1; J gene: TRBJ2-2; CDR3 protein: CASSDGDRGTGELFF; CDR3 DNA: TGTGCCAGCAGCGACGGGGACAGGGGAACCGGGGAGCTGTTTTTT
V gene: TRBV12-5; clone size: many; D gene: -; J gene: TRBJ1-6; CDR3 protein: CASGLYGTWNSPLHF; CDR3 DNA: TGTGCTAGTGGTTTGTACGGGACATGGAATTCACCCCTCCACTTT
V gene: TRBV25-1; clone size: -; D gene: TRBD2; J gene: TRBJ2-5; CDR3 protein: CASRTSGSVETQYF; CDR3 DNA: TGTGCCAGCAGGACTAGCGGGAGTGTGGAGACCCAGTACTTC
V gene: TRBV20-1; clone size: many; D gene: TRBD1; J gene: TRBJ1-2; CDR3 protein: CSARTGTGYNYGYTF; CDR3 DNA: TGCAGTGCACGAACCGGGACAGGGTATAACTATGGCTACACCTTC
V gene: TRBV4-1; clone size: -; D gene: TRBD1; J gene: TRBJ2-2; CDR3 protein: CASSRLIPGQGNTGELFF; CDR3 DNA: TGCGCCAGCAGCCGGTTAATACCGGGACAGGGCAACACCGGGGAGCTGTTTTTT
V gene: TRBV6-1; clone size: many; D gene: TRBD1; J gene: TRBJ1-5; CDR3 protein: CASSRDRVSNQPQHF; CDR3 DNA: TGTGCCAGCAGCAGGGACAGGGTAAGCAATCAGCCCCAGCATTTT
V gene: TRBV20-1; clone size: many; D gene: -; J gene: TRBJ2-2; CDR3 protein: CSAQNPAGNTGELFF; CDR3 DNA: TGCAGTGCACAAAACCCGGCGGGTAACACCGGGGAGCTGTTTTTT
V gene: TRBV20-1; clone size: many; D gene: -; J gene: TRBJ1-1; CDR3 protein: CSAGLQGPNTEAFF; CDR3 DNA: TGCAGTGCTGGCTTACAGGGCCCGAACACTGAAGCTTTCTTT
V gene: TRBV15; clone size: -; D gene: -; J gene: TRBJ2-5; CDR3 protein: CAASRTAQETQYF; CDR3 DNA: TGTGCCGCCAGCAGGACAGCGCAAGAGACCCAGTACTTC
V gene: TRBV6-1; clone size: many; D gene: TRBD2; J gene: TRBJ2-7; CDR3 protein: CASSALEGLAAYEQYF; CDR3 DNA: TGTGCCAGCAGCGCATTGGAAGGACTAGCGGCCTACGAGCAGTACTTC
V gene: TRBV6-5; clone size: many; D gene: TRBD1; J gene: TRBJ1-2; CDR3 protein: CASRRKPGQGLGYTF; CDR3 DNA: TGTGCCAGCAGACGCAAACCGGGACAGGGGTTAGGCTACACCTTC
V gene: TRBV13; clone size: -; D gene: -; J gene: TRBJ2-1; CDR3 protein: CASSFTGNEQFF; CDR3 DNA: TGTGCCAGCAGCTTTACAGGGAATGAGCAGTTCTTC
V gene: TRBV20-1; clone size: -; D gene: TRBD1; J gene: TRBJ1-2; CDR3 protein: CSARGDRGLYGYTF; CDR3 DNA: TGCAGTGCTAGAGGGGACAGGGGTCTGTATGGCTACACCTTC
V gene: TRBV29-1; clone size: -; D gene: -; J gene: TRBJ2-3; CDR3 protein: CSVEESGAGDTQYF; CDR3 DNA: TGCAGCGTTGAAGAATCCGGGGCCGGAGATACGCAGTATTTT
V gene: TRBV29-1; clone size: once; D gene: -; J gene: TRBJ1-4; CDR3 protein: CSVESAGTSEKLFF; CDR3 DNA: TGCAGCGTTGAATCGGCAGGGACGAGTGAAAAACTGTTTTTT
V gene: TRBV6-5; clone size: many; D gene: -; J gene: TRBJ1-2; CDR3 protein: CASSYSSGRVSGYGYTF; CDR3 DNA: TGTGCCAGCAGTTACTCGAGTGGCAGGGTCTCTGGCTATGGCTACACCTTC
V gene: TRBV12-3/TRBV12-4; clone size: few; D gene: -; J gene: TRBJ1-3; CDR3 protein: CASSRGTAGNTIYF; CDR3 DNA: TGTGCTAGCAGCAGGGGCACGGCAGGAAACACCATATATTTT
V gene: TRBV15; clone size: -; D gene: -; J gene: TRBJ1-3; CDR3 protein: CATSRGAGDNENTIYF; CDR3 DNA: TGTGCCACCAGCAGAGGGGCAGGGGATAATGAAAACACCATATATTTT
V gene: TRBV4-2; clone size: -; D gene: -; J gene: TRBJ2-1; CDR3 protein: CASSQDFVSGANEQFF; CDR3 DNA: TGTGCCAGCAGCCAAGATTTTGTGTCGGGGGCCAATGAGCAGTTCTTC
V gene: TRBV7-8; clone size: -; D gene: -; J gene: TRBJ2-6; CDR3 protein: CASSLEVEDLTF; CDR3 DNA: TGTGCCAGCAGCTTAGAAGTGGAGGACCTGACTTTC
V gene: TRBV7-9; clone size: many; D gene: -; J gene: TRBJ2-1; CDR3 protein: CASSLDGYNEQFF; CDR3 DNA: TGTGCCAGCAGCTTAGATGGGTACAATGAGCAGTTCTTC
V gene: TRBV12-3/TRBV12-4; clone size: -; D gene: TRBD1; J gene: TRBJ1-5; CDR3 protein: CASSRTGEGQPQHF; CDR3 DNA: TGTGCCAGCAGCCGGACAGGGGAAGGTCAGCCCCAGCATTTT
V gene: TRBV9; clone size: once; D gene: TRBD2; J gene: TRBJ2-5; CDR3 protein: CASSGTSGGPDTQYF; CDR3 DNA: TGTGCCAGCAGCGGAACTAGCGGGGGACCGGATACGCAGTACTTC
V gene: TRBV20-1; clone size: many; D gene: -; J gene: TRBJ2-7; CDR3 protein: CSARKGNSYEQYF; CDR3 DNA: TGCAGTGCTAGGAAGGGAAACTCCTACGAGCAGTACTTC
V gene: TRBV14; clone size: -; D gene: TRBD1; J gene: TRBJ1-2; CDR3 protein: CASSRTGGPYGYTF; CDR3 DNA: TGTGCCAGCTCCCGGACAGGGGGCCCCTATGGCTACACCTTC
V gene: TRBV29-1; clone size: -; D gene: -; J gene: TRBJ2-7; CDR3 protein: CSVDWPGEQYF; CDR3 DNA: TGCAGCGTAGATTGGCCAGGCGAGCAGTACTTC
V gene: TRBV11-3; clone size: few; D gene: TRBD1; J gene: TRBJ1-1; CDR3 protein: CASSGRTGRNTEAFF; CDR3 DNA: TGTGCCAGCAGTGGGAGGACAGGGAGGAACACTGAAGCTTTCTTT
V gene: TRBV20-1; clone size: many; D gene: -; J gene: TRBJ1-1; CDR3 protein: CSASRGDQRRAFF; CDR3 DNA: TGCAGTGCCTCGCGCGGGGACCAGCGTCGCGCTTTCTTT
V gene: TRBV27; clone size: many; D gene: TRBD2; J gene: TRBJ2-7; CDR3 protein: CASSSREGDEQYF; CDR3 DNA: TGTGCCAGCAGTTCTCGGGAGGGTGACGAGCAGTACTTC
V gene: TRBV7-9; clone size: many; D gene: -; J gene: TRBJ1-4; CDR3 protein: CASSYTAPRDEKLFF; CDR3 DNA: TGTGCCAGCAGCTACACAGCCCCCCGGGATGAAAAACTGTTTTTT
V gene: TRBV9; clone size: few; D gene: TRBD2; J gene: TRBJ2-5; CDR3 protein: CASSVSTSGRVETQYF; CDR3 DNA: TGTGCCAGCAGCGTCTCGACTAGCGGGAGGGTGGAGACCCAGTACTTC
V gene: TRBV10-3; clone size: few; D gene: TRBD2; J gene: TRBJ2-1; CDR3 protein: CAIRLTTGTSGRNEQFF; CDR3 DNA: TGTGCCATCAGGCTCACCACCGGGACTAGCGGGAGGAATGAGCAGTTCTTC
V gene: TRBV2; clone size: many; D gene: -; J gene: TRBJ2-2; CDR3 protein: CASTAGRKAGELFF; CDR3 DNA: TGTGCCAGCACGGCGGGAAGGAAGGCCGGGGAGCTGTTTTTT
V gene: TRBV29-1; clone size: -; D gene: -; J gene: TRBJ1-2; CDR3 protein: CSVEFGGFGNTF; CDR3 DNA: TGCAGCGTTGAATTTGGGGGCTTTGGAAACACCTTC
V gene: TRBV11-2; clone size: many; D gene: -; J gene: TRBJ1-2; CDR3 protein: CASSSGQVNYGYTF; CDR3 DNA: TGTGCCAGCAGCTCGGGACAAGTTAACTATGGCTACACCTTC